These T cell receptor beta chains were read from a single sample in a study of shared clonotypes between healthy human individuals. The protocol was immunoSEQ multiplex PCR, while the TCRdb copy is restricted to in-frame clones and leaves out a portion. The sample consists of about 2.1 million clones, 90% to 95% of them appearing once. Source material: naive CD8+ T cells from PBMCs. The receptors derive from a man younger than 35 in good health. Some clones in this sample may be carry-over from other donors' samples. The CDR3 runs from the conserved cysteine through the conserved F or W. D genes are given only for firm matches. Some rows mark clone size as missing; the rest say once, few, many or name a class of expanded clone.

d_gene: NA
abundance: once
v_gene: TRBV27
j_gene: TRBJ1-2
CDR3nt: TGTGCCACCCGAGGTCCTAAGGGAAATACTAACTATGGCTACACCTTC
CDR3aa: CATRGPKGNTNYGYTF

d_gene: NA
abundance: once
v_gene: TRBV7-8
j_gene: TRBJ2-7
CDR3nt: TGTGCCAGCAGCTTACGGACAGATTACGAGCAGTACTTC
CDR3aa: CASSLRTDYEQYF

d_gene: TRBD2
abundance: NA
v_gene: TRBV19
j_gene: TRBJ2-7
CDR3nt: TGTGCCAGTAGTATAGCTGACGCAGCGGGATCGATGCAGTACTTC
CDR3aa: CASSIADAAGSMQYF

d_gene: TRBD1
abundance: NA
v_gene: TRBV14
j_gene: TRBJ1-5
CDR3nt: TGTGCCAGCAGCCAAGCTCCGGGACAGGGAACTCAGCCCCAGCATTTT
CDR3aa: CASSQAPGQGTQPQHF

d_gene: NA
abundance: few
v_gene: TRBV7-9
j_gene: TRBJ1-1
CDR3nt: TGTGCCATCGAGCGGGGCACTGAAGCTTTCTTT
CDR3aa: CAIERGTEAFF

d_gene: NA
abundance: NA
v_gene: TRBV7-8
j_gene: TRBJ2-5
CDR3nt: TGTGCCAGCAGCTTAGGGGGCGGGGAGACCCAGTACTTC
CDR3aa: CASSLGGGETQYF

d_gene: NA
abundance: NA
v_gene: TRBV9
j_gene: TRBJ2-1
CDR3nt: TGTGCCAGCAGCCCAGCCGGGAACCCCCCGTGGTGGTTCTTC
CDR3aa: CASSPAGNPPWWFF

d_gene: TRBD2
abundance: NA
v_gene: TRBV27
j_gene: TRBJ2-7
CDR3nt: TGTGCCAGCAAGGGGCGGGAGGATTCCTACGAGCAGTACTTC
CDR3aa: CASKGREDSYEQYF

d_gene: NA
abundance: few
v_gene: TRBV11-2
j_gene: TRBJ2-7
CDR3nt: TGTGCCAGCAGCTTAGCGCCCGAACACTACGAGCAGTACTTC
CDR3aa: CASSLAPEHYEQYF

d_gene: TRBD1
abundance: NA
v_gene: TRBV6-5
j_gene: TRBJ1-1
CDR3nt: TGTGCCAGCAGTTACCGGGACAGGGGGCCGAACACTGAAGCTTTCTTT
CDR3aa: CASSYRDRGPNTEAFF

d_gene: NA
abundance: NA
v_gene: TRBV13
j_gene: TRBJ2-7
CDR3nt: TGTGCCAGCAGCTTAGGACGGAGCTACGAGCAGTACTTC
CDR3aa: CASSLGRSYEQYF

d_gene: NA
abundance: NA
v_gene: TRBV7-3
j_gene: TRBJ2-5
CDR3nt: TGTGCCAGCAGCCCATATGGGACCCCGCCAGAGACCCAGTACTTC
CDR3aa: CASSPYGTPPETQYF

d_gene: TRBD2
abundance: NA
v_gene: TRBV15
j_gene: TRBJ2-7
CDR3nt: TGTGCCACCAGAGACGGGAGGGGAAACTACGAGCAGTACTTC
CDR3aa: CATRDGRGNYEQYF

d_gene: TRBD2
abundance: NA
v_gene: TRBV4-2
j_gene: TRBJ2-7
CDR3nt: TGTGCCACCCGATCCGGGAGGAACTCCTACGAGCAGTACTTC
CDR3aa: CATRSGRNSYEQYF

d_gene: TRBD1
abundance: NA
v_gene: TRBV7-8
j_gene: TRBJ1-3
CDR3nt: TGTGCCAGCAGCTTGAGGGACAGCTTAATCTCTGGAAACACCATATATTTT
CDR3aa: CASSLRDSLISGNTIYF

d_gene: NA
abundance: NA
v_gene: TRBV19
j_gene: TRBJ1-1
CDR3nt: TGTGCCAGTAGCGTGGGTGAGAGCACTGAAGCTTTCTTT
CDR3aa: CASSVGESTEAFF

d_gene: NA
abundance: NA
v_gene: TRBV7-8
j_gene: TRBJ1-4
CDR3nt: TGTGCCAGCTCCTTATTTGGGCGTGAAAAACTGTTTTTT
CDR3aa: CASSLFGREKLFF

d_gene: NA
abundance: NA
v_gene: TRBV10-3
j_gene: TRBJ1-1
CDR3nt: TGTGCCATCAGTGATCTGGGGAACACTGAAGCTTTCTTT
CDR3aa: CAISDLGNTEAFF

d_gene: NA
abundance: NA
v_gene: TRBV29-1
j_gene: TRBJ1-1
CDR3nt: TGCAGCGCAAAAGGAGCCGGGGGTGAGGACACTGAAGCTTTCTTT
CDR3aa: CSAKGAGGEDTEAFF

d_gene: NA
abundance: NA
v_gene: TRBV27
j_gene: TRBJ1-1
CDR3nt: TGTGCCAGCAGTTTTAGGGCAAACACTGAAGCTTTCTTT
CDR3aa: CASSFRANTEAFF

d_gene: NA
abundance: NA
v_gene: TRBV11-2
j_gene: TRBJ2-1
CDR3nt: TGTGCCAGCAGGAAACAGGCGGACCTACAGTTCTTC
CDR3aa: CASRKQADLQFF

d_gene: TRBD1
abundance: NA
v_gene: TRBV5-1
j_gene: TRBJ2-5
CDR3nt: TGCGCCAGCAGCCAAGGACAGGTGAAGTGGGAGACCCAGTACTTC
CDR3aa: CASSQGQVKWETQYF

d_gene: TRBD2
abundance: NA
v_gene: TRBV4-1
j_gene: TRBJ2-1
CDR3nt: TGCGCCAGCAGCCCGACTAGCGGCTATACAATTGAGCAGTTCTTC
CDR3aa: CASSPTSGYTIEQFF

d_gene: TRBD2
abundance: NA
v_gene: TRBV7-2
j_gene: TRBJ2-5
CDR3nt: TGTGCCAGCAGCTTAGCGCGGGCTAGCGGGAGGGTTGCGTTTTTGGAGACCCAGTACTTC
CDR3aa: CASSLARASGRVAFLETQYF